This is a list of T cell receptor beta chains from one sample in a study of blood T cell repertoires in COVID-19. Here immunoSEQ multiplex PCR was the method, and the copy in TCRdb shows in-frame clones only, minus some. This sample has 250,000 to 300,000 clones, with about 90% found just once. Sequencing used PBMCs or T cells enriched from blood (not recorded which). The receptor set was obtained from a woman aged 55 to 70 who had recovered from COVID-19. Each CDR3 is given with its conserved first and last residue. A D gene is named only where the DNA matches it firmly. Not all rows give a size; the values are once, few, many and, for expanded clones, a class.

-	TRBD2	TRBJ2-1	TRBV19	TGTGCCAGTACCCCCACTAGCGGGGAGTACAATGAGCAGTTCTTC	CASTPTSGEYNEQFF
-	TRBD2	TRBJ2-7	TRBV12-5	TGTGCTAGTGGAACGGGACTAGCGTTTGTATACGAGCAGTACTTC	CASGTGLAFVYEQYF
-	TRBD1	TRBJ2-3	TRBV9	TGTGCCAGCAGCTCCGGGACAGGGAGCACAGATACGCAGTATTTT	CASSSGTGSTDTQYF
-	-	TRBJ2-1	TRBV24-1	TGTGCCACCAGTGATTTTCGGCAGGGCTCCTACAATGAGCAGTTCTTC	CATSDFRQGSYNEQFF
-	-	TRBJ2-7	TRBV28	TGTGCCAGCAGAGAACAGGGACCCCAGTCCCCCTACGAGCAGTACTTC	CASREQGPQSPYEQYF
-	-	TRBJ2-3	TRBV7-2	TGTGCCAGCAGCTTCAACCTCGACTGGGCAGATACGCAGTATTTT	CASSFNLDWADTQYF
-	-	TRBJ1-3	TRBV9	TGTGCCAGCAGCCGGGAACAGGGAATGCAAGGAAACACCATATATTTT	CASSREQGMQGNTIYF
few	TRBD1	TRBJ1-2	TRBV5-1	TGCGCCAGCCGCCTAGAGACAGGGGCCAGCTATGGCTACACCTTC	CASRLETGASYGYTF
-	-	TRBJ2-1	TRBV18	TGTGCCAGCTCATCGGGGGACTGGAATGAGCAGTTCTTC	CASSSGDWNEQFF
-	-	TRBJ2-3	TRBV28	TGTGCCAGTTTATTACGAGGGTCGACGCAGTATTTT	CASLLRGSTQYF
-	TRBD1	TRBJ1-6	TRBV28	TGTGCCAGCAGTTTTCCGCCAGGGGGAAAATCACCCCTCCACTTT	CASSFPPGGKSPLHF
-	TRBD2	TRBJ2-7	TRBV7-6	TGTGCCAGCAGCTCTAGCGGGGGGGCGGTTGAGCAGTACTTC	CASSSSGGAVEQYF
-	-	TRBJ1-2	TRBV19	TGTGCCAGTAGTATCGACGGGGGGCGGGCTGGCTACACCTTC	CASSIDGGRAGYTF
-	TRBD2	TRBJ2-1	TRBV7-8	TGTGCCAGCACGTCTAGCGGGGTATCCTACAATGAGCAGTTCTTC	CASTSSGVSYNEQFF
-	TRBD2	TRBJ2-3	TRBV28	TGTGCCAGCAGTTTCGGACTAGCGGGGGAAGATGGGACGCAGTATTTT	CASSFGLAGEDGTQYF
-	-	TRBJ1-6	TRBV5-1	TGCGCCAGCAGCGCGGACAGTTATTCCCCTTCACCCCTCCACTTT	CASSADSYSPSPLHF
-	TRBD1	TRBJ2-1	TRBV18	TGTGCCAGCCACCGGGACAGGGGGGACAATGAGCAGTTCTTC	CASHRDRGDNEQFF
-	TRBD1	TRBJ2-5	TRBV6-6	TGTGCCAGCACAAACAGGGGAGAGACCCAGTACTTC	CASTNRGETQYF
-	-	TRBJ1-4	TRBV7-9	TGTGCCAGCAGCTTTGGGCAGTCTGCAACTAATGAAAAACTGTTTTTT	CASSFGQSATNEKLFF
-	TRBD1	TRBJ1-1	TRBV10-2	TGCGCCAGCACGACAGGGTGGACGAACACTGAAGCTTTCTTT	CASTTGWTNTEAFF
-	-	TRBJ1-1	TRBV5-1	TGCGCCAGCAGCTCCGCGGGAGGCGCACTAACTGAAGCTTTCTTT	CASSSAGGALTEAFF
once	-	TRBJ2-2	TRBV19	TGTGCCAGTAGTATGCTTGGGGGGTGGAACACCGGGGAGCTGTTTTTT	CASSMLGGWNTGELFF
-	-	TRBJ2-1	TRBV7-9	TGTGCCAGCGTACAGAGCTACAATGAGCAGTTCTTC	CASVQSYNEQFF
-	-	TRBJ2-7	TRBV5-3	TGTGCCAGAAGCTTGGTTCTCTCTTGTCGGGGGGCCAATTGCTACGAGCAGTACTTC	CARSLVLSCRGANCYEQYF
-	TRBD1	TRBJ1-1	TRBV19	TGTGCCAGTAACAGGGGGCCGGTCACTGAAGCTTTCTTT	CASNRGPVTEAFF
-	TRBD2	TRBJ2-7	TRBV5-4	TGTGCCAGCAGCTGGGGCCTAGCGGGAACCCTCTACGAGCAGTACTTC	CASSWGLAGTLYEQYF
-	TRBD1	TRBJ2-1	TRBV7-2	TGTGCCAGCAGCCCCGGGACAGATACCTACAATGAGCAGTTCTTC	CASSPGTDTYNEQFF
-	TRBD1	TRBJ2-2	TRBV6-1	TGTGCCAGCAGTCCCGACAGGGGTTCCACCGGGGAGCTGTTTTTT	CASSPDRGSTGELFF
-	-	TRBJ2-2	TRBV9	TGTGCCAGCAGCGGAGGGCGCACCGGGGAGCTGTTTTTT	CASSGGRTGELFF
once	-	TRBJ1-6	TRBV6-5	TGTGCCAGCAGCTTAAGAGGGTCCTATAATTCACCCCTCCACTTT	CASSLRGSYNSPLHF
-	-	TRBJ1-4	TRBV3-1/TRBV3-2	TGTGCCAGCAGTCCACTTACGGCAGGCTGGCCCGAAAAACTGTTTTTT	CASSPLTAGWPEKLFF
-	TRBD2	TRBJ2-7	TRBV10-3	TGTGCCATCAGTGGGGGACTAGCACCCTACGAGCAGTACTTC	CAISGGLAPYEQYF
-	TRBD1	TRBJ1-2	TRBV4-2	TGTGCCAGCAGCCAAGAAGGTCCGGGACAGGGAGGGGGCTACACCTTC	CASSQEGPGQGGGYTF
-	-	TRBJ1-2	TRBV12-3/TRBV12-4	TGTGCCAGCATGGAGCAGGCCACGGGGAGCTACACCTTC	CASMEQATGSYTF
-	TRBD2	TRBJ2-5	TRBV29-1	TGCAGCGTTGGGGTGCGGGGGGTATACCAGTACTTC	CSVGVRGVYQYF
-	-	TRBJ1-6	TRBV5-4	TGTGCCAGCAGTCTCGGGACTTGGGCGAATTCACCCCTCCACTTT	CASSLGTWANSPLHF
-	TRBD2	TRBJ2-1	TRBV28	TGTGCCAGCAGCCCAATTCTAGCGGGAGCTTACAATGAGCAGTTCTTC	CASSPILAGAYNEQFF
-	TRBD2	TRBJ2-2	TRBV9	TGTGCCAGCAGCGTATTAGCGGGGGGGCCTAGCGGGGAGCTGTTTTTT	CASSVLAGGPSGELFF
-	TRBD1	TRBJ1-4	TRBV29-1	TGCAGCGTTGGAGACAGGGTAGACAATGAAAAACTGTTTTTT	CSVGDRVDNEKLFF
-	TRBD1	TRBJ2-2	TRBV28	TGTGCCAGCAGGCGGACAGGGGGTGCGGGGGAGCTGTTTTTT	CASRRTGGAGELFF
-	TRBD1	TRBJ1-2	TRBV6-5	TGTGCCAGCACCCCCCAGGGGGTCGATGGCTACACCTTC	CASTPQGVDGYTF
-	-	TRBJ2-2	TRBV3-1/TRBV3-2	TGTGCCAGCAGCCAAGGACCAGGGACCGGGGAGCTGTTTTTT	CASSQGPGTGELFF
-	TRBD1	TRBJ2-7	TRBV7-9	TGTGCCAGCAGCTTAAGGCAGGGGGACTACGAGCAGTACTTC	CASSLRQGDYEQYF
-	-	TRBJ2-5	TRBV7-2	TGTGCCAGCAGCTTAAGTGTAGCGTGGTATGGAGAGACCCAGTACTTC	CASSLSVAWYGETQYF
-	-	TRBJ2-3	TRBV5-1	TGCGCCAGCAGCTTGGACGCGGGGTCAGATACGCAGTATTTT	CASSLDAGSDTQYF
-	-	TRBJ2-7	TRBV4-1	TGCGCCAGCAGCCAAGTCCGGGGGATTGAATCCTACGAGCAGTACTTC	CASSQVRGIESYEQYF
-	-	TRBJ1-1	TRBV19	TGTGCCAGTAGTACGGTTACAGCCGGGATCATCAAGGCTTTCTTT	CASSTVTAGIIKAFF
once	-	TRBJ2-1	TRBV5-4	TGTGCCAGCAGCTTGGTATCTAGCTCCTACAATGAGCAGTTCTTC	CASSLVSSSYNEQFF
-	TRBD1	TRBJ1-1	TRBV9	TGTGCCAGCAGCCCTACAGGGGCGAACACTGAAGCTTTCTTT	CASSPTGANTEAFF
-	TRBD2	TRBJ2-1	TRBV4-1	TGCGCCAGCAGCCAGAGAGACCTAGCGGGATTCTCCTACAATGAGCAGTTCTTC	CASSQRDLAGFSYNEQFF
-	TRBD2	TRBJ2-7	TRBV6-1	TGTGCCAGCAGTGAAAGGGGACTAGCGGGCTTTCACTTCTACGAGCAGTACTTC	CASSERGLAGFHFYEQYF
-	-	TRBJ2-2	TRBV11-3	TGTGCCAGCACGGTCACAGGGTACACCGGGGAGCTGTTTTTT	CASTVTGYTGELFF
-	-	TRBJ2-2	TRBV15	TGTGCCACCAGCAGAGTTGGGGCAACCGGGGAGCTGTTTTTT	CATSRVGATGELFF